This T cell receptor beta chain came from a study of blood T cell repertoires in COVID-19. At the level of the study: Some COVID-19 samples were acute and others convalescent; all came from the United States, Italy and Spain.

In the original workflow: Cell counts per sample came from amplifying reference gene primers. Profiled with immunoSEQ multiplex PCR; TCRdb holds only in-frame clones, not every one. Clonal size and the V and J genes are those of that table, whereas D and trimming came from the DNA. The data show some 300,000 clones, approximately 86% seen once. Categorization into cohorts depended on clinical history that participants reported. Either two negative PCRs, clearance, or symptom resolution qualified Cohort 3 donors as recovered. J lost 2 bases, V lost 5 bases, and 13 bases had no gene match. The length of the CDR3 is 17 residues. Per germline, CDR1 SEHNR and CDR2 FQNEAQ (reference sequence).

The TCR was taken from a young woman who had recovered from COVID-19. The V gene is TRBV7-9, the J gene TRBJ2-3; 7 bases fit TRBD2. What was sequenced was PBMCs or T cells enriched from blood (not recorded which). The CDR3 DNA sequence: TGTGCCAGCAGCGATACTACCAGCGGGACCAACACAGATACGCAGTATTTT. It specifies CASSDTTSGTNTDTQYF.